The 15 T cell receptor beta chains reported below all come from one sample, sequenced in a study of T cells after somatic rescue of genetic block. Produced via immunoSEQ multiplex PCR; TCRdb's table is partial and in-frame only. The table includes around 100,000 clones, just over 90% detected once. The sequencing input was peripheral blood mononuclear cells (PBMCs). The source is a young woman.

The chain recombines TRBV29-1 with TRBJ2-5; D might be TRBD2 (6 bases). Per the germline V gene, CDR1 is SQVTM and CDR2 is ANQGSEA. This CDR3 spans 13 amino acids. V lost 6 bases and J lost 1, with 12 bases in between. The CDR3 DNA reads TGCAGCGTGGGGGGACGGTTCCAAGAGACCCAGTACTTC. As protein: CSVGGRFQETQYF.

With regard to this clone: The identical CDR3 is also encoded by other nucleotide sequences in the sample. This chain connects TRBV2 to TRBJ1-5, with 7 bases matching TRBD1. J lost 4 bases, V lost 1 base, and 1 base had no gene match. Germline V gene sequence: CDR1 SNHLY, CDR2 FYNNEI. This CDR3 is built from 14 residues. The CDR3 region has the DNA TGTGCCAGCAGTGAAGGACAGGGAAATCAGCCCCAGCATTTT. Its translation is CASSEGQGNQPQHF. The complete variable domain, with remaining parts taken from reference TRBV2 and TRBJ1-5, reads EPEVTQTPSHQVTQMGQEVILRCVPISNHLYFYWYRQILGQKVEFLVSFYNNEISEKSEIFDDQFSVERPDGSNFTLKIRSTKLEDSAMYFCASSEGQGNQPQHFGDGTRLSIL.

The chain is built from TRBV19 and TRBJ1-5; tentatively, D is TRBD1 (5 bases). From germline, CDR1 is LNHDA and CDR2 SQIVND (reference sequence). Deletions cut 7 bases from V and 3 bases from J, with 13 bases between. CDR3 length equals 14 residues. In DNA form, the CDR3 reads TGTGCCAGTAAGGAAGGAGGGGCCAATCAGCCCCAGCATTTT. Translated, it gives CASKEGGANQPQHF.

This sequence joins TRBV7-9 and TRBJ1-1; possibly TRBD1 for D (6 bases). From germline, CDR1 is SEHNR and CDR2 FQNEAQ (reference sequence). This CDR3 spans 13 amino acids. Trimming stripped 4 bases from V and 5 bases from J, with 11 bases between. The CDR3 protein is CASSSGVGTEAFF. The CDR3 DNA follows: TGTGCCAGCAGCTCAGGGGTTGGGACTGAAGCTTTCTTT.

The V gene is TRBV7-8, the J gene TRBJ1-2, with unresolved D. This CDR3 spans 15 amino acids. The V end was cut by 5 bases, the J end by 3 bases, with 16 bases between. From germline, CDR1 is SGHVS and CDR2 FQNEAQ. The CDR3 reads CASSIVGRSDYGYTF. CDR3 coding DNA: TGTGCCAGCAGCATAGTAGGACGGAGCGACTATGGCTACACCTTC.

The rearrangement joins TRBV2 to TRBJ2-7, with a weak D call TRBD1 (6 bases). In germline, CDR1 is SNHLY, CDR2 FYNNEI. This CDR3 is built from 12 residues. Trimming took off 7 bases at V and 1 base at J, with 8 bases between the two ends. CDR3 nucleotides: TGTGCCAGCATTGGACAGTCCTACGAGCAGTACTTC. Protein product: CASIGQSYEQYF. The full variable domain, in which reference TRBV2 and TRBJ2-7 provide the parts outside the CDR3, is EPEVTQTPSHQVTQMGQEVILRCVPISNHLYFYWYRQILGQKVEFLVSFYNNEISEKSEIFDDQFSVERPDGSNFTLKIRSTKLEDSAMYFCASIGQSYEQYFGPGTRLTVT.

V and J are TRBV15 and TRBJ1-5, with D tentatively TRBD1 (6 bases). The V end lost 9 bases, the J end lost 2 bases, and 17 bases lay between the germline ends. Germline V lookup: CDR1 LNHNV, CDR2 YYDKDF (reference sequence). This CDR3 has 15 residues. The CDR3 nucleotides read TGTGCCACGGACCGAGGGGAGGGGGGCAATCAGCCCCAGCATTTT. Encoded protein: CATDRGEGGNQPQHF.

The chain couples TRBV7-2 to TRBJ1-1; D is perhaps TRBD1 (5 bases). From germline, CDR1 is SGHTA and CDR2 FQGNSA. Trimming cost V 5 bases and J 7 bases, with 14 bases left between them. This CDR3 comprises 13 residues. In DNA form, the CDR3 reads TGTGCCAGCAGCACAAACACAGGCGGTGAAGCTTTCTTT. Translation gives CASSTNTGGEAFF.

The chain carries TRBV18 and TRBJ2-2, with 8 bases lining up with TRBD2. V shed 2 bases, J shed 7 bases, and the junction held 9 bases outside the gene matches. The germline V gene encodes CDR1 KGHSH and CDR2 LQKENI. This CDR3 has 16 amino acids. The CDR3 region is CASSPTGGATNGELFF. The DNA of the CDR3 is TGTGCCAGCTCACCAACCGGGGGGGCGACGAACGGGGAGCTGTTTTTT.

The CDR3 is CAISELGDTEAFF. CDR3 bases: TGTGCCATCAGTGAGTTAGGGGACACTGAAGCTTTCTTT. The V call is TRBV10-3, the J call TRBJ1-1; the D gene is possibly TRBD1 (5 bases). Trimming stripped 1 base from V and 3 bases from J, with 6 bases between. CDR1 and CDR2 from the germline V gene are ENHRY and SYGVKD. The CDR3 has 13 residues.

This chain uses TRBV5-1 with TRBJ2-7; D is possibly TRBD2 (6 bases). Germline CDR1 reads SGHRS; CDR2 reads YFSETQ. The V end was cut by 0 bases, the J end by 2 bases, with 12 bases between. This CDR3 comprises 15 residues. The CDR3 loop is CASSLGEALTYEQYF. As DNA, the CDR3 is TGCGCCAGCAGCTTGGGGGAGGCCTTGACCTACGAGCAGTACTTC.

V is TRBV5-1 and J is TRBJ2-1, with no clear D. V lost 4 bases, J lost 9 bases, and 20 bases lay in between. The germline gives CDR1 SGHRS, CDR2 YFSETQ. CDR3 length equals 15 residues. CDR3 sequence: CASSPLGHIEIEQFF. CDR3 nucleotide sequence: TGCGCCAGCAGCCCCCTGGGCCATATTGAAATTGAGCAGTTCTTC.

V is TRBV19 and J is TRBJ1-3, with a weak D call TRBD1 (6 bases). This CDR3 region has 14 residues. Germline V CDR1 and CDR2: LNHDA, SQIVND (reference sequence). V was clipped by 4 bases and J by 1 base, with 8 bases between them. CDR3 DNA sequence: TGTGCCAGTAGTACTGACAGGTCTGGAAACACCATATATTTT. Translating it yields CASSTDRSGNTIYF. The entire variable domain, with the rest obtained from reference TRBV19 and TRBJ1-3, is as follows: DGGITQSPKYLFRKEGQNVTLSCEQNLNHDAMYWYRQDPGQGLRLIYYSQIVNDFQKGDIAEGYSVSREKKESFPLTVTSAQKNPTAFYLCASSTDRSGNTIYFGEGSWLTVV.

The genes are TRBV19 and TRBJ2-3; TRBD1 might be the D (6 bases). The CDR3 spans 14 residues. The V end was cut by 4 bases, the J end by 7 bases, with 15 bases between. CDR1 is LNHDA and CDR2 is SQIVND in the germline V gene (reference sequence). CDR3 region: CASSTTGLGNTQYF. As DNA, the CDR3 is TGTGCCAGTAGTACAACAGGGCTGGGAAATACGCAGTATTTT.

This clone showed up just a few times. This chain connects TRBV6-1 to TRBJ1-6; D gene unclear. This CDR3 spans 11 amino acids. Trimming shortened V by 4 bases and J by 14 bases, and 9 bases separated the two germline ends. Germline V gene sequence: CDR1 MNHNS, CDR2 SASEGT. The CDR3 sequence: CASSGGRALHF. The CDR3 bases are TGTGCCAGCAGTGGGGGTAGGGCCCTCCACTTT.